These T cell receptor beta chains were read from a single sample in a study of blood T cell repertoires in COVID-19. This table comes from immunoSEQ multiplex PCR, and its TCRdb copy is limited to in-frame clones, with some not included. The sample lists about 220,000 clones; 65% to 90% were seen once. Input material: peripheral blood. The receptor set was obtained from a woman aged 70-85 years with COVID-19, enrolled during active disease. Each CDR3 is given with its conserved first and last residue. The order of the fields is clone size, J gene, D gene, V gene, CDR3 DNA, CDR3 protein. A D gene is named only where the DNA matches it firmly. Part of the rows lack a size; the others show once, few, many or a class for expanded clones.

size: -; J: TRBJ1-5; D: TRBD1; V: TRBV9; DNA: TGTGCCAGCAGCGTGGGAGTGGGACAGGGGGGAGAGGAGCCCCAGCATTTT; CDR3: CASSVGVGQGGEEPQHF
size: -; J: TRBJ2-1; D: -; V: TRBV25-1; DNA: TGTGCCAGCAGTGGTGCAGATGGAGGGGCGAGATTTTCCAATGAGCAGTTCTTC; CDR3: CASSGADGGARFSNEQFF
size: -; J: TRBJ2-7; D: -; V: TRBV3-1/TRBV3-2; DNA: TGTGCCAGCAGCCGGGAACGACAGCACTACGAGCAGTACTTC; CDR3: CASSRERQHYEQYF
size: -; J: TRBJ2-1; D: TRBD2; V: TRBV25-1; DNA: TGTGCCAGCAGTGAATATGGAGAGCGGGGTACGTACAATGAGCAGTTCTTC; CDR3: CASSEYGERGTYNEQFF
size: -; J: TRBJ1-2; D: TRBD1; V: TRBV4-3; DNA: TGCGCCAGCAGCCAAGGACAGGGGTCAGCTGGCTACACCTTC; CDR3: CASSQGQGSAGYTF
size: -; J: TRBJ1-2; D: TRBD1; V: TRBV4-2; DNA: TGTGCCAGCAGCCAAGGCGACAGGGATGATGGCTACACCTTC; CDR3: CASSQGDRDDGYTF
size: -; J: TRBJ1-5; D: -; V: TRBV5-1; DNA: TGCGCCAGCAGCTTGGAAGGGGCGCGGGGTCAGCCCCAGCATTTT; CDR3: CASSLEGARGQPQHF
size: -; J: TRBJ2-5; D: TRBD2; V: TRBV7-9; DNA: TGTGCCAGCAGCTTGAGCGGGAGGGCCGATGAGACCCAGTACTTC; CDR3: CASSLSGRADETQYF
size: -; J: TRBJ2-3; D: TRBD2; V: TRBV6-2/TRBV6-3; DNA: TGTGCCAGCAGTGCCTCCCGATCCGGACTAGCGAGCACAGATACGCAGTATTTT; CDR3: CASSASRSGLASTDTQYF
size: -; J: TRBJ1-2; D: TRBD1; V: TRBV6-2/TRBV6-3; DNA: TGTGCCAGCAGTTACTCCACCCGGGACAGGCCTACTTATGGCTACACCTTC; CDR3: CASSYSTRDRPTYGYTF
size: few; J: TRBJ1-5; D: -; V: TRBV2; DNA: TGTGCCAGCACCGACCAGACAGTTAGCAATCAGCCCCAGCATTTT; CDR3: CASTDQTVSNQPQHF
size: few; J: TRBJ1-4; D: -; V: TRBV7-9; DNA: TGTGCCAGCACCCTTCCGCTTCTGAGTCCCTCCCAGGCCGCAACTAATGAAAAACTGTTTTTT; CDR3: CASTLPLLSPSQAATNEKLFF
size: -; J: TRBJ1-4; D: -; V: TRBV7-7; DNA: TGTGCTAGCAGCTTGGGGGGGCAGGCTAATGAAAAACTGTTTTTT; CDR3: CASSLGGQANEKLFF
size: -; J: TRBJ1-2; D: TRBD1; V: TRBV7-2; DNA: TGTGCCAGCAGCTTAGTGAGGGGGCCGGGCTATGGCTACACCTTC; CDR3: CASSLVRGPGYGYTF
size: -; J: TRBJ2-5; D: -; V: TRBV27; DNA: TGTGCCAGCAGTTTGGTAGGTAACAGGGAAGAGACCCAGTACTTC; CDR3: CASSLVGNREETQYF
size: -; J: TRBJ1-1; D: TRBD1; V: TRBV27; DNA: TGTGCGACAGGGATGGATAAGAACACTGAAGCTTTCTTT; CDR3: CATGMDKNTEAFF
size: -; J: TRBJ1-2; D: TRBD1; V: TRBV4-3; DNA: TGCGCCAGCAGCCCTTCGACTGGACAGGTCTATGGCTACACCTTC; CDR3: CASSPSTGQVYGYTF
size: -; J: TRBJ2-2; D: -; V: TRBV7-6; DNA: TGTGCCAGCAGCTTAGTAGGGGGGAACACCGGGGAGCTGTTTTTT; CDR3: CASSLVGGNTGELFF
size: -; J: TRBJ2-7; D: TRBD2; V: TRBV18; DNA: TGTGCCAGCTCCCCCCGGGAGGTGGGCAAATACGAGCAGTACTTC; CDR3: CASSPREVGKYEQYF
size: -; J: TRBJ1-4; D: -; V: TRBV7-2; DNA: TGTGCCAGCAGCTGGGCAGGGGAGAATGAAAAACTGTTTTTT; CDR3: CASSWAGENEKLFF
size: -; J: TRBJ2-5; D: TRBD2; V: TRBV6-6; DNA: TGTGCCAGCAGTTACCGTCTGGCGGGGGAGGGAGAGACCCAGTACTTC; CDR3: CASSYRLAGEGETQYF
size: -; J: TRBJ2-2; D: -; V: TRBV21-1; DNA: TGTGCCAGCTTCGGACTAGCGGGTAACCAGGGGGGTCGTCCCGGGGAGCTGTTTTTT; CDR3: CASFGLAGNQGGRPGELFF
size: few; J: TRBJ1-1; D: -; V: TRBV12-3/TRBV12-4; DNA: TGTGCCAGCCGCGATGAGGGGAACACTGAAGCTTTCTTT; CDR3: CASRDEGNTEAFF
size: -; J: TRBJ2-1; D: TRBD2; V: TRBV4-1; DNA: TGCGCCAGCAGCCAAGCTTGGCTAGCGGGAGGGCATCCCTACAATGAGCAGTTCTTC; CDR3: CASSQAWLAGGHPYNEQFF
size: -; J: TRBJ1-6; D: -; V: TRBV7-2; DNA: TGTGCCAGCAGCTTAGCTCGGGGGGATTCACCCCTCCACTTT; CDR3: CASSLARGDSPLHF
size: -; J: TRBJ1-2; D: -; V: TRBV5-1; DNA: TGCGCCAGCAGCTTGGATGGCGGGTTCTACACCTTC; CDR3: CASSLDGGFYTF
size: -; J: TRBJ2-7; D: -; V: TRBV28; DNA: TGTGCCAGCAGTTTCCCCCTAATCATAGGGACTGGGACCTACGAGCAGTACTTC; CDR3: CASSFPLIIGTGTYEQYF
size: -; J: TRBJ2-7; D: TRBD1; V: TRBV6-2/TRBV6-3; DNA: TGTGCCAGCAGTTACACAGGGGCATACGAGCAGTACTTC; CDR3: CASSYTGAYEQYF
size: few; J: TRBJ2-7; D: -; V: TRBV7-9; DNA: TGTGCCAGCACCACACAGGGAGACTCCTACGAGCAGTACTTC; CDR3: CASTTQGDSYEQYF
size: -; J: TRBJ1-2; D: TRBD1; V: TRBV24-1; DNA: TGTGCCACCAGTGATCCCCACGGGACAGGGATTTTGGACTACACCTTC; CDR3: CATSDPHGTGILDYTF
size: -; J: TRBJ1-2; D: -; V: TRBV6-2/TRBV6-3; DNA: TGTGCCAGCAGTTACTCGATCGGGTCGAGGCTAGGAGGCTACACCTTC; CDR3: CASSYSIGSRLGGYTF